This T cell receptor beta chain comes out of a study of T cells in Graves' hyperthyroidism and ophthalmopathy. Points from the study as a whole: Ophthalmopathy could be told apart from stable hyperthyroidism with a 13 V-J model.

Diagnostic assessment was based on clinical symptoms, serum thyroxine and TRAb, thyroid ultrasound and orbital computed tomography. This CDR3 region has 15 residues. Per germline, CDR1 SGHVS and CDR2 FQNEAQ. Between the trimmed V and J ends, which lost 0 bases and 2 bases, there was a span of 8 bases. As concerns this clonotype: Its antigen remains unknown.

TCR beta CDR3 sequences were amplified from RNA transcripts. The TCR CDR3 was amplified in a first-round RT-PCR using the HTBI primer set. MiXCR was run by TCRdb on the multiplex PCR reads, yielding one entry per CDR3 protein. The sample includes 200,000 to 300,000 distinct CDR3 sequences, approximately 23% of them seen just once. Specimen: blood. This clonotype originated in a middle-aged woman with Graves' ophthalmopathy. V and J are TRBV7-8 and TRBJ1-5; weak D call: TRBD1 (5 bases). Here the CDR3 DNA reads TGTGCCAGCAGCTTAGCGCAGGGAGGCAATCAGCCCCAGCATTTT. Amino acids: CASSLAQGGNQPQHF.